This T cell receptor (beta chain) was obtained from a study of blood T cell repertoires in COVID-19. Methods used by the authors: Quantification of nucleated cells was approximated via reference gene primer amplification. Clones were sequenced by immunoSEQ multiplex PCR, and TCRdb holds only the in-frame ones, with some missing. The V and J calls and clone size are taken from that table; D and trimming were inferred from the DNA. The sample lists approximately 290,000 clones, roughly four fifths seen once, with around 14% in the top ten. This CDR3 is 16 amino acids long. Germline V gene data show CDR1 as LNHDA and CDR2 as SQIVND (reference sequence). V was pared by 5 bases and J by 3 bases, with 18 bases between.

Material for sequencing was peripheral blood. This TCR came from a person aged 65 to 85 with COVID-19, enrolled during active disease. The V call is TRBV19, the J call TRBJ2-3; a weak D match, TRBD2 (6 bases). For the CDR3, the DNA is TGTGCCAGTAGTCCCCGACTAGTAGGGGTGACAGATACGCAGTATTTT. Protein: CASSPRLVGVTDTQYF.